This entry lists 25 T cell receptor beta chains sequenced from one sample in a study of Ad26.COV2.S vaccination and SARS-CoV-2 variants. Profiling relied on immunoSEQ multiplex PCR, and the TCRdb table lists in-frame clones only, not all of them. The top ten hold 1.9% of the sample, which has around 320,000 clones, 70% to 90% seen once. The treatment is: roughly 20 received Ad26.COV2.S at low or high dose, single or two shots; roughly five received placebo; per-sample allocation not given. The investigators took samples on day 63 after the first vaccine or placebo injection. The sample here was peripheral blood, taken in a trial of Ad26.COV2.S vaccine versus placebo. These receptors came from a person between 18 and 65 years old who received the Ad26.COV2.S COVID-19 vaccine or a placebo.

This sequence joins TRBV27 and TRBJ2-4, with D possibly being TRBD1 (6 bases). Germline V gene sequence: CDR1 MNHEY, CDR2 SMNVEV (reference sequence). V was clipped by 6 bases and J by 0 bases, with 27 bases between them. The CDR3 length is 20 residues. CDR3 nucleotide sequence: TGTGCCAGCAGCCACAATATCGCCGGACAGCTCCCAATAGCCAAAAACATTCAGTACTTC. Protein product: CASSHNIAGQLPIAKNIQYF.

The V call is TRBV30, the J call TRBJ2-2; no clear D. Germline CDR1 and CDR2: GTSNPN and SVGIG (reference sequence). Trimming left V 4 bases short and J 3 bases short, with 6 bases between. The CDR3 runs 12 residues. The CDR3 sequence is CAWMPHTGELFF. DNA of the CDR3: TGTGCCTGGATGCCCCACACCGGGGAGCTGTTTTTT.

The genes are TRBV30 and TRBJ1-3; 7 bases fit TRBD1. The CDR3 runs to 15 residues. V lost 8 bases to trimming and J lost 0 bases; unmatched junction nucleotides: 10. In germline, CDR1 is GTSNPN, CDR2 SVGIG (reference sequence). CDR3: CAGWSGTVSGNTIYF. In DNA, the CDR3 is TGTGCCGGTTGGTCTGGGACAGTCTCTGGAAACACCATATATTTT.

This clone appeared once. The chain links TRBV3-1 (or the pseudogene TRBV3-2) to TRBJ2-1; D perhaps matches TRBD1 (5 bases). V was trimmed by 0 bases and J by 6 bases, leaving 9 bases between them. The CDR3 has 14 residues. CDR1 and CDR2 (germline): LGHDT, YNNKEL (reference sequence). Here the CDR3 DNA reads TGTGCCAGCAGCCAAGAGTCAGGGATCAATGAGCAGTTCTTC. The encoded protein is CASSQESGINEQFF.

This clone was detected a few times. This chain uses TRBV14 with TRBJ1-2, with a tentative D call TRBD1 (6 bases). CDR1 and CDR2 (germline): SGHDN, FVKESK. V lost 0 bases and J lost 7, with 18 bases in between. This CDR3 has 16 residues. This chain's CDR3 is CASSQDDRVWTAGYTF. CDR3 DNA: TGTGCCAGCAGCCAAGATGACCGGGTTTGGACAGCTGGCTACACCTTC.

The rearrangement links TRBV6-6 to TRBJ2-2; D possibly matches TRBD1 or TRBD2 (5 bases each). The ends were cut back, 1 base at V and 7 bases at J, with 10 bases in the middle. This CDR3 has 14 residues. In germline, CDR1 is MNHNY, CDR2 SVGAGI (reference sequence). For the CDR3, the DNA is TGTGCCAGCAGTTACTTCAGGGAGATCGGGGAGCTGTTTTTT. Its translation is CASSYFREIGELFF.

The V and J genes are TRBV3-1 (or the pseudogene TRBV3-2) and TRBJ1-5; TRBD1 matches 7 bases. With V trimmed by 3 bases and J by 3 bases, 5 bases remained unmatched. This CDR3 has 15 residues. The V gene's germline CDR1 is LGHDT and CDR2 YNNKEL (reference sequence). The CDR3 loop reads CASSHTGTDNQPQHF. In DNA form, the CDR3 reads TGTGCCAGCAGCCATACCGGGACAGACAATCAGCCCCAGCATTTT.

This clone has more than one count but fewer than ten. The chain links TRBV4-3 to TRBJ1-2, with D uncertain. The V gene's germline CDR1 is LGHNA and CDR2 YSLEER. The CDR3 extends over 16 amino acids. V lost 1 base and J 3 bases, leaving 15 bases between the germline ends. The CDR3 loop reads CASSQGATGGDYGYTF. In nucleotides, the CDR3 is TGCGCCAGCAGCCAAGGAGCGACGGGTGGCGACTATGGCTACACCTTC.

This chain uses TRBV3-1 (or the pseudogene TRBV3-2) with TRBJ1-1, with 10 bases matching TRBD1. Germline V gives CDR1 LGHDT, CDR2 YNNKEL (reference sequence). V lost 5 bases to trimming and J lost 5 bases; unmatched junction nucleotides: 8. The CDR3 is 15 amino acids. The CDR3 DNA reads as TGTGCCAGCAGCAAGCGTGGGACAGGGGAAACTGAAGCTTTCTTT. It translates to CASSKRGTGETEAFF.

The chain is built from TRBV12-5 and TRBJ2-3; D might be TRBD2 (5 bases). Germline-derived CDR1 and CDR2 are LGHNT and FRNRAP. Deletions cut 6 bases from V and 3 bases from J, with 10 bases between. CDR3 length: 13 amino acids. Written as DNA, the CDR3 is TGTGCTAGTGGCCGGGGTAGTACAGATACGCAGTATTTT. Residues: CASGRGSTDTQYF. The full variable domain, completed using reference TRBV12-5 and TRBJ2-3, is DARVTQTPRHKVTEMGQEVTMRCQPILGHNTVFWYRQTMMQGLELLAYFRNRAPLDDSGMPKDRFSAEMPDATLATLKIQPSEPRDSAVYFCASGRGSTDTQYFGPGTRLTVL.

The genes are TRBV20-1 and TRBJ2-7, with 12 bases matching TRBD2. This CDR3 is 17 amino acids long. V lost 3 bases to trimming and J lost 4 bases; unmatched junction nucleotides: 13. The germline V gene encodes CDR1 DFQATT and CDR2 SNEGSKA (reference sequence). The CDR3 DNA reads TGCAGTGCTAGTCCGCCCCTAGCGGGGGGGCCAAGGTACGAGCAGTACTTC. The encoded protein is CSASPPLAGGPRYEQYF.

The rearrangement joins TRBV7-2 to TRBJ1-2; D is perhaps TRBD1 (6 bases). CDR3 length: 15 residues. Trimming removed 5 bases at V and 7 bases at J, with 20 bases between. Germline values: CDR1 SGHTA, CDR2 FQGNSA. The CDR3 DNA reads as TGTGCCAGCAGCCGCCGGGACACTCGGGGAACTGGCTACACCTTC. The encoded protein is CASSRRDTRGTGYTF.

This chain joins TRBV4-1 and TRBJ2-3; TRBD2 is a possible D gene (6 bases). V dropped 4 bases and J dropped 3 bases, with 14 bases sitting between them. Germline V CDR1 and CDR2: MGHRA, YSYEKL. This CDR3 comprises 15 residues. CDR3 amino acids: CASSLLGGITDTQYF. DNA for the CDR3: TGCGCCAGCAGCCTGCTTGGGGGGATAACAGATACGCAGTATTTT.

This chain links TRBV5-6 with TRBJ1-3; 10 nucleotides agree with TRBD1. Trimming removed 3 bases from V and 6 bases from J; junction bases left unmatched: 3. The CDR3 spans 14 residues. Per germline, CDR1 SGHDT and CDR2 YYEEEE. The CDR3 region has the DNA TGTGCCAGCAGCTCGACAGGGGGCGTAAACACCATATATTTT. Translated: CASSSTGGVNTIYF.

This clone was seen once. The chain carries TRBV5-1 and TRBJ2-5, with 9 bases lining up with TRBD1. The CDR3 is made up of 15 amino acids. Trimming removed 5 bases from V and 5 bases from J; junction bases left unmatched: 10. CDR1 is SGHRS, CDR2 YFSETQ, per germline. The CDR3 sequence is CASSLTGGYVETQYF. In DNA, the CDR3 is TGCGCCAGCAGTCTGACAGGGGGGTACGTGGAGACCCAGTACTTC.

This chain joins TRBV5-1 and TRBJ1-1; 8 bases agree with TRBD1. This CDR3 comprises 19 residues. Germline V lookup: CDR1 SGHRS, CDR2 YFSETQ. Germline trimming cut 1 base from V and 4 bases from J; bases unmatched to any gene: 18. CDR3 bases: TGCGCCAGCAGCTTGAGGACAGGGCCGCTCAAGTCCGTGGGCACTGAAGCTTTCTTT. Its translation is CASSLRTGPLKSVGTEAFF.

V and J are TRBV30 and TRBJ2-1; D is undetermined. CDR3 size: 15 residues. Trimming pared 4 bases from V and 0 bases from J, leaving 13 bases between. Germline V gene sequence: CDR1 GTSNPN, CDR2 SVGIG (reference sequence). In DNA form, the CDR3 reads TGTGCCTGGAACGGTCGGAAGAGCTCCTACAATGAGCAGTTCTTC. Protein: CAWNGRKSSYNEQFF. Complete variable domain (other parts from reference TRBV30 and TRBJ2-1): SQTIHQWPATLVQPVGSPLSLECTVEGTSNPNLYWYRQAAGRGLQLLFYSVGIGQISSEVPQNLSASRPQDRQFILSSKKLLLSDSGFYLCAWNGRKSSYNEQFFGPGTRLTVL.

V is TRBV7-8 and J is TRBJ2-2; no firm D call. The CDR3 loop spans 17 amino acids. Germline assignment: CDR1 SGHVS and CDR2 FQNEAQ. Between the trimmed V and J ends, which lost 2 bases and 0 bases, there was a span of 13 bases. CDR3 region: CASSLITANANTGELFF. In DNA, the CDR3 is TGTGCCAGCAGCTTAATAACAGCCAATGCGAACACCGGGGAGCTGTTTTTT.

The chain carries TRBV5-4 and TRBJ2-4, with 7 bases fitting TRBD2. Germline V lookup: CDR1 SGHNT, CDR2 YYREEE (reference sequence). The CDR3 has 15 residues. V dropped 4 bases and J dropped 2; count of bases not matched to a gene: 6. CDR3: CASSIGGFTKNIQYF. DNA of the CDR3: TGTGCCAGCAGCATCGGGGGGTTTACCAAAAACATTCAGTACTTC.

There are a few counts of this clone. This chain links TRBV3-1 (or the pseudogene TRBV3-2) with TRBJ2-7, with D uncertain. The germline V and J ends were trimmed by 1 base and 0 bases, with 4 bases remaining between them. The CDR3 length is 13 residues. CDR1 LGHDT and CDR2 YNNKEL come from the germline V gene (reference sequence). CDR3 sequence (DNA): TGTGCCAGCAGCCAAGGCAGCTCCTACGAGCAGTACTTC. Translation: CASSQGSSYEQYF.

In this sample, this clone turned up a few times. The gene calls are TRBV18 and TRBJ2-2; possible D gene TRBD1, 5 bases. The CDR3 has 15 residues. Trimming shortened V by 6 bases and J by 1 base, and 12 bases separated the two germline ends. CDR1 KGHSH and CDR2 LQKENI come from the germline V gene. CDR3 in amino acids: CASSLGRVNTGELFF. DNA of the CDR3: TGTGCCAGCTCCCTCGGCAGGGTGAACACCGGGGAGCTGTTTTTT.

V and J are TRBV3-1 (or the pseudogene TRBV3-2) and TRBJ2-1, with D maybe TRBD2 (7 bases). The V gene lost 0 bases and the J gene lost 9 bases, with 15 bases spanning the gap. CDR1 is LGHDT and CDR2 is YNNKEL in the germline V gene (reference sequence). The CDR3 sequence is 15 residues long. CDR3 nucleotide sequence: TGTGCCAGCAGCCAAGATGGAGAGGGGGAGGGTGAGCAGTTCTTC. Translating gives CASSQDGEGEGEQFF.

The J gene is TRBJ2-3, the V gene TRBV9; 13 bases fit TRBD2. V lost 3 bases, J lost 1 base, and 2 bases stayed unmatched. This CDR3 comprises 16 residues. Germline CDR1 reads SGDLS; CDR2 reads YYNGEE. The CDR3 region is CASSDGLAGGTDTQYF. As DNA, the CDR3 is TGTGCCAGCAGCGATGGACTAGCGGGGGGCACAGATACGCAGTATTTT.

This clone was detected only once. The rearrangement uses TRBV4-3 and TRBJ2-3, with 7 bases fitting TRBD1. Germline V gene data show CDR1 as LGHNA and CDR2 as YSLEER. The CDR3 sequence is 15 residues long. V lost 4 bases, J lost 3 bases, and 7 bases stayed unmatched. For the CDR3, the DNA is TGCGCCAGCAGCCCAAGGGACAGAACGACAGATACGCAGTATTTT. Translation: CASSPRDRTTDTQYF.

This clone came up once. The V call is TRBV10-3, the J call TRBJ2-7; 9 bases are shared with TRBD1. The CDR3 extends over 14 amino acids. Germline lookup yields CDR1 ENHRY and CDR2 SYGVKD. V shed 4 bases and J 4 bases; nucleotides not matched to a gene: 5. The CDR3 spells CAISGDRVRYEQYF. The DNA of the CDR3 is TGTGCCATCAGTGGGGACAGGGTGCGGTACGAGCAGTACTTC.